Each of the 19 T cell receptor beta chains below was sequenced from the same sample in a study of cytomegalovirus exposure and HLA in healthy donors. 60 Vbeta and 13 Jbeta primers were used in PCR. TCRdb's copy holds only in-frame clones and misses some; the assay was immunoSEQ multiplex PCR. Seen here are about 140,000 clones, 73% observed once, and the top ten hold about 15%. Specimen: PBMCs. These receptors all stem from a human donor in good health.

This chain connects TRBV13 to TRBJ2-7; 10 bases fit TRBD1. CDR3 length equals 14 residues. The V and J ends lost 3 bases and 6 bases, in that order; junction bases with no gene match: 5. Looked up from germline, CDR1 is PRHDT and CDR2 is FYEKMQ (reference sequence). The CDR3 reads CASSLGQGFVEQYF. The CDR3 nucleotides are TGTGCCAGCAGCTTGGGACAGGGGTTTGTCGAGCAGTACTTC.

The CDR3 bases are TGTGCCAGCAGCCCACACGACACAGATACGCAGTATTTT. This encodes CASSPHDTDTQYF. The chain carries TRBV7-2 and TRBJ2-3; D gene uncertain. The V and J ends lost 5 bases and 2 bases respectively, with 8 bases between them. The CDR3 spans 13 residues. The V gene's germline CDR1 is SGHTA and CDR2 FQGNSA. The full variable domain, rest sourced from reference TRBV7-2 and TRBJ2-3, is GAGVSQSPSNKVTEKGKDVELRCDPISGHTALYWYRQSLGQGLEFLIYFQGNSAPDKSGLPSDRFSAERTGGSVSTLTIQRTQQEDSAVYLCASSPHDTDTQYFGPGTRLTVL.

The chain carries TRBV9 and TRBJ1-1; D may be TRBD1 (6 bases). The V gene's germline CDR1 is SGDLS and CDR2 YYNGEE. V gave up 2 bases and J gave up 0 bases, with 14 bases separating them. This CDR3 region has 16 residues. In DNA, the CDR3 is TGTGCCAGCAGCGTTGACACAGGGTTCATGAACACTGAAGCTTTCTTT. Protein: CASSVDTGFMNTEAFF.

The rearrangement joins TRBV2 to TRBJ2-5, with D tentatively TRBD1 (7 bases). CDR3 length: 16 residues. The germline V gene has CDR1 SNHLY and CDR2 FYNNEI. Trimming took off 6 bases at V and 5 bases at J, with 22 bases between the two ends. CDR3 nucleotide sequence: TGTGCCAGCAGAGCGGTGGCGGGGACAGAGGGTGAGACCCAGTACTTC. Translation gives CASRAVAGTEGETQYF.

The chain carries TRBV5-1 and TRBJ2-7; 9 bases align to TRBD1. There are 14 residues in the CDR3. V dropped 4 bases and J dropped 5; count of bases not matched to a gene: 7. Germline V gene lookup returns CDR1 SGHRS and CDR2 YFSETQ. CDR3 region: CASSPRGQGDEQYF. CDR3 coding DNA: TGCGCCAGCAGCCCACGGGGACAGGGCGACGAGCAGTACTTC.

J is TRBJ2-5 and V is TRBV2; D uncertain. CDR1 SNHLY and CDR2 FYNNEI come from the germline V gene. V was cut by 5 bases and J by 4 bases, with 11 bases left in between. The CDR3 loop spans 13 amino acids. CDR3 loop: CASSLLVRETQYF. The CDR3 bases are TGTGCCAGCAGTCTTTTAGTACGAGAGACCCAGTACTTC.

This rearrangement joins TRBV7-3 to TRBJ2-1; 9 bases line up with TRBD2. The CDR3 loop spans 15 amino acids. Germline CDR1 reads SGHTA; CDR2 reads FQGTGA. The ends lost 5 bases at V and 0 bases at J; junction bases unmatched: 2. CDR3: CASSISGSSYNEQFF. CDR3 nucleotides: TGTGCCAGCAGCATTAGCGGGAGCTCCTACAATGAGCAGTTCTTC.

V usage is TRBV11-3 and J usage is TRBJ2-7; the match to TRBD1 covers 9 bases. V trimming: 3 bases; J trimming: 0 bases; junction bases outside the gene matches: 3. CDR1 and CDR2 (germline): SGHNT, YENEEA. The CDR3 is 15 residues long. CDR3 sequence reads: CASSFGQGSSYEQYF. The CDR3 DNA follows: TGTGCCAGCAGCTTCGGACAGGGGAGCTCCTACGAGCAGTACTTC.

This clone has just a few counts. CDR3 amino acids: CASSLVYDYEQFF. In DNA, the CDR3 is TGTGCCAGCAGCTTAGTTTATGACTATGAGCAGTTCTTC. The chain recombines TRBV7-3 with TRBJ2-1; D remains ambiguous. V was clipped by 2 bases and J by 8 bases, with 10 bases between them. The length of the CDR3 is 13 residues. Per the germline V gene, CDR1 is SGHTA and CDR2 is FQGTGA. Filled out from reference TRBV7-3 and TRBJ2-1, the complete variable domain reads GAGVSQTPSNKVTEKGKYVELRCDPISGHTALYWYRQSLGQGPEFLIYFQGTGAADDSGLPNDRFFAVRPEGSVSTLKIQRTERGDSAVYLCASSLVYDYEQFFGPGTRLTVL.

V is TRBV2 and J is TRBJ1-2; D unresolved. Germline V gene sequence: CDR1 SNHLY, CDR2 FYNNEI. Trimming took off 1 base at V and 4 bases at J, with 7 bases between the two ends. CDR3 size: 13 residues. DNA of the CDR3: TGTGCCAGCAGTGAAGGGCTTGGCTATGGCTACACCTTC. It is translated as CASSEGLGYGYTF. Looking up the rest from reference TRBV2 and TRBJ1-2 gives the full variable domain: EPEVTQTPSHQVTQMGQEVILRCVPISNHLYFYWYRQILGQKVEFLVSFYNNEISEKSEIFDDQFSVERPDGSNFTLKIRSTKLEDSAMYFCASSEGLGYGYTFGSGTRLTVV.

The chain joins TRBV19 to TRBJ1-6; possibly TRBD1 for D (6 bases). The CDR3 extends over 13 amino acids. The germline gives CDR1 LNHDA, CDR2 SQIVND (reference sequence). The V end lost 5 bases, the J end lost 8 bases, and 10 bases lay between the germline ends. The CDR3 nucleotides read TGTGCCAGTAGTCCGACAGGAGATTCACCCCTCCACTTT. Translating it yields CASSPTGDSPLHF.

This rearrangement joins TRBV7-6 to TRBJ2-3; 10 positions match TRBD1. Per germline, CDR1 SGHVS and CDR2 FNYEAQ. The CDR3 has 16 amino acids. After removal of 1 base from V and 4 bases from J, the junction contained 5 bases not matched to a gene. The CDR3 DNA reads TGTGCCAGCAGCTTAGATGGGACAGGGGTTTCAGATACGCAGTATTTT. Residues: CASSLDGTGVSDTQYF.

This clone appeared a single time. This chain connects TRBV6-4 to TRBJ2-3, with D perhaps TRBD1 (6 bases). The V end was cut by 4 bases, the J end by 4 bases, with 15 bases between. The germline CDR1 and CDR2 sequences are MRHNA and SNTAGT. This CDR3 is built from 15 residues. The CDR3 sequence: CASSVDRIIPDTQYF. CDR3 sequence (DNA): TGTGCCAGCAGTGTAGACAGGATCATTCCAGATACGCAGTATTTT.

A few counts support this clone. This chain uses TRBV7-9 with TRBJ2-1; 8 bases agree with TRBD2. The V gene end was trimmed by 1 base and the J gene end by 2 bases; junction bases not matched to a gene: 10. The CDR3 has 18 residues. Germline values: CDR1 SEHNR, CDR2 FQNEAQ (reference sequence). The CDR3 is CASSLESREGRPYNEQFF. CDR3 DNA sequence: TGTGCCAGCAGCTTAGAAAGTCGGGAGGGCCGGCCCTACAATGAGCAGTTCTTC.

This rearrangement joins TRBV6-6 to TRBJ2-2; maybe TRBD1 (6 bases). The germline gives CDR1 MNHNY, CDR2 SVGAGI (reference sequence). The CDR3 is 16 amino acids. V was cut by 7 bases and J by 4 bases, with 19 bases left in between. In nucleotides, the CDR3 is TGTGCCAGCATTATAGACAGGAGTAAGAGCACCGGGGAGCTGTTTTTT. Its translation: CASIIDRSKSTGELFF.

CDR3 sequence: CAWRDARFDQGDNQPQHF. In DNA, the CDR3 is TGTGCCTGGAGGGACGCTCGGTTTGACCAGGGGGACAATCAGCCCCAGCATTTT. This chain joins TRBV30 and TRBJ1-5; 7 bases match TRBD1. Germline assignment: CDR1 GTSNPN and CDR2 SVGIG (reference sequence). This CDR3 is 18 amino acids long. V trimming: 3 bases; J trimming: 3 bases; junction bases outside the gene matches: 17.

This clone has just a few counts. The chain employs TRBV13 and TRBJ1-1, with D possibly TRBD1 on 6 matching bases. Germline CDR1 reads PRHDT; CDR2 reads FYEKMQ (reference sequence). The CDR3 consists of 13 residues. Trimming took off 5 bases at V and 1 base at J, with 8 bases between the two ends. In DNA, the CDR3 is TGTGCCAGCAGCCTGGGGGCGAACACTGAAGCTTTCTTT. Its protein product is CASSLGANTEAFF.

The chain couples TRBV9 to TRBJ1-2; possibly TRBD1 for D (5 bases). Germline CDR1 is SGDLS and CDR2 is YYNGEE. The CDR3 extends over 10 amino acids. Trimming took off 3 bases at V and 14 bases at J, with 11 bases between the two ends. CDR3 bases: TGTGCCAGCAGCGGGGGGGGAAAAACCTTC. Protein product: CASSGGGKTF.

The rearrangement links TRBV4-1 to TRBJ1-5; D unresolved. With 1 base removed from V and 1 base from J, the gap between germline ends came to 8 bases. In germline, CDR1 is MGHRA, CDR2 YSYEKL. This CDR3 has 15 residues. The CDR3 region is CASSQVLRSNQPQHF. The DNA of the CDR3 is TGCGCCAGCAGCCAAGTCCTCAGGAGCAATCAGCCCCAGCATTTT.